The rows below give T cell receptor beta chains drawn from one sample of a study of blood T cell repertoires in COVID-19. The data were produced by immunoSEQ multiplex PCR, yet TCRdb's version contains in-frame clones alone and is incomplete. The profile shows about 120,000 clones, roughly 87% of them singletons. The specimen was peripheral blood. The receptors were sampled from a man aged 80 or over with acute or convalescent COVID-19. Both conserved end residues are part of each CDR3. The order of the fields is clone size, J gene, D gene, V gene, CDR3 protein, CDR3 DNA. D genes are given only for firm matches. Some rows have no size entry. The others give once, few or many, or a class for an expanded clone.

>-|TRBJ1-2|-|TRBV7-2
CASSLEEAYGYTF
TGTGCCAGCAGCTTGGAGGAGGCATATGGCTACACCTTC
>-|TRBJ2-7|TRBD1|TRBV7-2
CASSSRDRAYEQYF
TGTGCCAGCAGCTCCCGGGACAGGGCCTACGAGCAGTACTTC
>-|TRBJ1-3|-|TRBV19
CASNNGGASGNTIYF
TGTGCCAGTAATAACGGGGGAGCCTCTGGAAACACCATATATTTT
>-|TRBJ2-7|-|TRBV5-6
CASILPVEVPYEQYF
TGTGCCAGCATCCTACCAGTTGAGGTTCCCTACGAGCAGTACTTC
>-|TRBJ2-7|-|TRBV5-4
CASSLAVSSYEQYF
TGTGCCAGCAGCTTGGCCGTTAGCTCCTACGAGCAGTACTTC
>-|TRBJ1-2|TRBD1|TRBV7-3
CASSENTGADGYTF
TGTGCCAGCAGCGAAAATACAGGGGCCGATGGCTACACCTTC
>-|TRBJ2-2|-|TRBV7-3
CASSLFVNTGELFF
TGTGCCAGCAGCTTATTCGTAAACACCGGGGAGCTGTTTTTT
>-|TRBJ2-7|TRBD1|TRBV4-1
CASSLDRVGTYEQYF
TGCGCCAGCAGCCTCGACAGGGTTGGGACCTACGAGCAGTACTTC
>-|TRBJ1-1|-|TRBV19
CASVGTFGAEDEAFF
TGTGCCAGTGTGGGGACATTTGGGGCTGAGGATGAAGCTTTCTTT
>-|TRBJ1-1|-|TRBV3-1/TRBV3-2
CASSQKLMNTEAFF
TGTGCCAGCAGCCAAAAGCTTATGAACACTGAAGCTTTCTTT
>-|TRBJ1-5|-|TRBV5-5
CASSSQGLYNQPQHF
TGTGCCAGCAGCTCGCAGGGCCTTTACAATCAGCCCCAGCATTTT
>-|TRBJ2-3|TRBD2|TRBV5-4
CASSLGSGGDTQYF
TGTGCCAGCAGCTTGGGTAGCGGGGGGGATACGCAGTATTTT
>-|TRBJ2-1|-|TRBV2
CASSANSYNEQFF
TGTGCCAGCAGTGCTAACAGCTACAATGAGCAGTTCTTC
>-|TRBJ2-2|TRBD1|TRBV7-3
CASSSGQGMYTGELFF
TGTGCCAGCAGCTCCGGACAGGGGATGTACACCGGGGAGCTGTTTTTT
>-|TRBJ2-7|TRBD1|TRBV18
CASSRETGDYEQYF
TGTGCCAGCTCACGAGAGACAGGGGACTACGAGCAGTACTTC
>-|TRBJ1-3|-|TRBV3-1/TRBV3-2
CASSLRQTGSSGNTIYF
TGTGCCAGCAGCCTGCGGCAGACAGGCAGCTCTGGAAACACCATATATTTT
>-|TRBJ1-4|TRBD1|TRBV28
CASSLDRGREKLFF
TGTGCCAGCAGCCTAGACAGGGGGCGAGAAAAACTGTTTTTT
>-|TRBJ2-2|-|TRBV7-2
CASRQVVVGELFF
TGTGCCAGCAGGCAGGTCGTCGTCGGGGAGCTGTTTTTT
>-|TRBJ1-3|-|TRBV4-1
CASSQPAGPLTIAGNTIYF
TGCGCCAGCAGCCAACCGGCGGGTCCCCTAACGATAGCTGGAAACACCATATATTTT
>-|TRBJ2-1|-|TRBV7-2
CASSLRTRPYNEQFF
TGTGCCAGCAGCCTGCGGACTCGTCCCTACAATGAGCAGTTCTTC
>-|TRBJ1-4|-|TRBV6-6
CASSLPGDWGEKLFF
TGTGCCAGCTCCCTACCGGGGGATTGGGGTGAAAAACTGTTTTTT
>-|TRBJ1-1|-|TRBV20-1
CSAVDFPEAFF
TGCAGTGCAGTGGACTTTCCTGAAGCTTTCTTT
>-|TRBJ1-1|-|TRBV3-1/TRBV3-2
CASSHPGQTTEAFF
TGTGCCAGCAGCCATCCAGGACAGACTACTGAAGCTTTCTTT
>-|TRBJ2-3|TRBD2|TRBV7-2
CASSLVPAGMWTDTQYF
TGTGCCAGCAGCTTAGTTCCAGCGGGAATGTGGACAGATACGCAGTATTTT
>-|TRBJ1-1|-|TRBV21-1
CASSVDEENAEAFF
TGTGCCAGCAGCGTCGACGAGGAGAACGCTGAAGCTTTCTTT
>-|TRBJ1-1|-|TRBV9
CASSVLGQIGKNTEAFF
TGTGCCAGCAGCGTATTAGGACAAATAGGGAAGAACACTGAAGCTTTCTTT
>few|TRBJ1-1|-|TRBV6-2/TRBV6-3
CASSHRERLMNTEAFF
TGTGCCAGCAGCCACCGGGAGCGACTCATGAACACTGAAGCTTTCTTT
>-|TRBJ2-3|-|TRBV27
CASSSLGHSTDTQYF
TGTGCCAGCAGTTCCCTAGGACATAGCACAGATACGCAGTATTTT
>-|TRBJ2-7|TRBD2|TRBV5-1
CASSSGRGSYEQYF
TGCGCCAGCAGCTCCGGGAGGGGGTCCTACGAGCAGTACTTC
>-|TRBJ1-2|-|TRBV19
CASSISPGPKNGYTF
TGTGCCAGTAGTATTTCACCGGGTCCCAAGAATGGCTACACCTTC
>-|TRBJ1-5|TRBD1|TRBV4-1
CASSPGQGATQPQHF
TGCGCCAGCAGCCCCGGACAGGGGGCGACGCAGCCCCAGCATTTT
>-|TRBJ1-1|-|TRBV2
CASSITAQGKAFF
TGTGCCAGCAGTATAACAGCCCAGGGGAAAGCTTTCTTT
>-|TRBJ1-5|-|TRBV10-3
CAISPGTVDSNQPQHF
TGTGCCATCAGTCCGGGGACTGTAGATAGCAATCAGCCCCAGCATTTT
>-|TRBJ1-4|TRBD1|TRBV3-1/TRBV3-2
CASSQGAGQGNEKLFF
TGTGCCAGCAGCCAAGGGGCGGGACAGGGAAATGAAAAACTGTTTTTT
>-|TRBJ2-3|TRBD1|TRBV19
CASSIGTGGITDTQYF
TGTGCCAGTAGTATCGGGACAGGGGGTATCACAGATACGCAGTATTTT
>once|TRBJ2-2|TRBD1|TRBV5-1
CASSLALPGQGSTGELFF
TGCGCCAGCAGCTTGGCACTACCGGGACAGGGGAGCACCGGGGAGCTGTTTTTT
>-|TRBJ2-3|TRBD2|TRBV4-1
CASSQDPGTSGSTDTQYF
TGCGCCAGCAGCCAAGACCCCGGGACTAGCGGGAGCACAGATACGCAGTATTTT
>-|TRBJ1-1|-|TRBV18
CASSPEAGRDTEAFF
TGTGCCAGCTCACCCGAGGCAGGGAGGGACACTGAAGCTTTCTTT
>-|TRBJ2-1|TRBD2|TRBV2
CASSGSSGRATEQFF
TGTGCCAGCAGTGGTTCGAGCGGGAGGGCCACTGAGCAGTTCTTC
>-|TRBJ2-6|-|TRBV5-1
CASSLSRSGWDYSGANVLTF
TGCGCCAGCAGCTTGTCCCGCTCAGGGTGGGATTACTCTGGGGCCAACGTCCTGACTTTC
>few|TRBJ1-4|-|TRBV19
CASSVPRTGFNEKLFF
TGTGCCAGTAGTGTGCCGCGGACGGGATTTAATGAAAAACTGTTTTTT